This T cell receptor (beta chain) derives from a study of CD8 T cells in ankylosing spondylitis. Broader study findings: Disease-linked clones had a CD8+ phenotype and relatively low frequency in peripheral blood. Reactive arthritis synovial fluid and blood were previously reported to contain some motif variants. Within ankylosing spondylitis blood, a TCR beta motif made up of roughly eight highly homologous variants appeared to be characteristic. In ankylosing spondylitis patients, matched synovial fluid reportedly showed significant enrichment of disease-linked clones.

Germline V gene lookup returns CDR1 MNHEY and CDR2 SMNVEV (reference sequence). Germline trimming cut 6 bases from V and 4 bases from J; bases unmatched to any gene: 8. The CDR3 runs 14 residues. Concerning this clonotype itself: Its antigen is currently unknown.

Scientists made TCR beta libraries using quantitative 5'-RACE with molecular barcodes. TCRdb reprocessed the 5' RACE reads with MiXCR, giving one entry per CDR3 protein. The sample shows approximately 220,000 distinct CDR3 sequences, about 18% of them seen only once. The rearrangement links TRBV27 to TRBJ1-2; 7 bases map to TRBD1. This TCR came from a male donor with ankylosing spondylitis. The sequenced sample was blood, either unsorted or a sorted T cell fraction (not recorded which). The CDR3 DNA reads TGTGCCAGCAGCACAACAGGGGTCGGCTATGGCTACACCTTC. This sequence encodes CASSTTGVGYGYTF.